This T cell receptor (beta chain) was captured in a study of blood T cell repertoires in COVID-19 (TCRdb year 2020). Regarding the complete study: The collaborator samples originated in the United States, Italy and Spain and spanned the acute and convalescent phases of COVID-19. Samples came from the ongoing ImmuneRACE study (first 160 participants) plus 1,254 subjects from 6 global collaborators. The prospective study material was composed of cDNA or gDNA derived from T cells, B-cell-depleted T cells, or PBMCs. Deeply sampled blood TCRbeta repertoires from subjects exposed to, actively infected with, or recovered from COVID-19 were included in the dataset. The repertoires were released in a freely available public database intended as a resource for research on the immune response to SARS-CoV-2. Where available, HLA class I and class II types were obtained from metadata supplied by the sample provider rather than from assay-based typing. Sample metadata almost always included a de-identified subject ID, COVID-19 status, age in years and sex.

About this clone itself: Its antigen remains undetermined. Base qualities are not recorded, but no much larger clone differs from it by a single base.

The collaborating institutions used their own protocols to collect whole blood in K2EDTA tubes. Collaborator samples were shipped for TCRbeta analysis as frozen whole blood, isolated PBMCs, or DNA extracted from either sample type. On the study overall, not on this receptor specifically: How much clinical and demographic metadata was included differed by source and by participant, and the metadata was provided uncurated.

Its CDR3 holds 14 amino acids, cysteine through phenylalanine. Just the 42-base CDR3 DNA is kept, in frame starting at base 1. Trimming costs V 0 bases and J 10 bases, and their ends lie 14 bases apart. According to the germline V gene, CDR1 reads SGHRS and CDR2 reads YFSETQ. The immunoSEQ Assay, a bias-controlled multiplex PCR, was used to amplify TCRbeta CDR3 regions from genomic DNA. The paper's processing steps were these. The number of nucleated cells in each sample was estimated by amplification of reference gene primers within the assay. Sequence reads were collapsed and filtered to measure the absolute abundance of every unique TCRbeta CDR3 rearrangement. For each sample, productive Simpson clonality was calculated as the square root of Simpson's diversity index across productive rearrangements. TCRdb limited this immuneACCESS table to in-frame rearrangements with V and J called. A share of clones is missing; checked studies link under half to unresolved V genes, and the rest is unexplained. The D gene and trimming were derived from the DNA, and the V and J assignments and clone size from that table. The sample includes roughly 89,000 clones, with approximately 81% observed a single time. The ten largest make up around 15% of the sample.

The sequence joins TRBV5-1 to TRBJ1-3; the D gene is perhaps TRBD1, from 5 matching bases. The sequence derives from a woman older than 75 with acute or convalescent COVID-19. Sequenced sample: peripheral blood. The CDR3 amino acid sequence is: CASSLEGNSETIYF. The sequenced DNA: TGCGCCAGCAGCTTGGAGGGGAACTCTGAAACCATATATTTT.